These 8 T cell receptor beta chains share one sample of origin, sequenced in a study of T cells in Graves' hyperthyroidism and ophthalmopathy. RNA transcripts gave rise to amplified TCR beta CDR3 regions. Researchers ran a first-round RT-PCR on the TCR CDR3 using the HTBI primer set. MiXCR, run by TCRdb on the multiplex PCR reads, gives a single entry per CDR3 protein. The sample has about half a million distinct CDR3 sequences; more than 20% are singletons. The sequenced sample consisted of blood. All receptors come from a man in his late teens or twenties with Graves' hyperthyroidism.

This clonotype was recorded at least ten times. This chain links TRBV10-2 with TRBJ1-1; no reliable D call. Germline V gives CDR1 WSHSY, CDR2 SAAADI. The CDR3 loop spans 13 amino acids. Between the trimmed V and J ends, which lost 6 bases and 4 bases, there was a span of 12 bases. The CDR3: CASRQRLSTEAFF. Written as DNA, the CDR3 is TGCGCCAGCAGACAAAGACTGAGCACTGAAGCTTTCTTT.

The chain carries TRBV20-1 and TRBJ1-1; TRBD1 matches at 7 bases. The CDR3 covers 15 residues. Germline CDR1 DFQATT, CDR2 SNEGSKA (reference sequence). The V segment lost 0 bases and the J segment 1 base; nucleotides outside the gene matches: 5. CDR3 nucleotide sequence: TGCAGTGCTAGAGACCCCCAGGGGGGGAACACTGAAGCTTTCTTT. As protein: CSARDPQGGNTEAFF.

In its sample, this clonotype was seen many times. The chain joins TRBV5-1 to TRBJ2-5, with 8 bases fitting TRBD2. Looked up from germline, CDR1 is SGHRS and CDR2 is YFSETQ. The CDR3 contains 14 residues. The ends lost 4 bases at V and 0 bases at J; junction bases unmatched: 2. CDR3 in DNA: TGCGCCAGCAGCCATAGCGGGGACCAAGAGACCCAGTACTTC. Amino acid sequence: CASSHSGDQETQYF.

The chain carries TRBV12-3 or TRBV12-4 and TRBJ1-2; 7 nucleotides line up with TRBD1. CDR3 size: 13 residues. Germline trimming cut 6 bases from V and 10 bases from J; bases unmatched to any gene: 11. For the CDR3, the DNA is TGTGCCAGCAGCAAAGACAGGGTGGTTTCCTACACCTTC. The encoded protein is CASSKDRVVSYTF.

A few counts support this clonotype. Since no conserved phenylalanine or tryptophan closes the CDR3, a read error is the likely cause. The chain uses TRBV28 and TRBJ2-7; maybe TRBD1 (5 bases). The V gene lost 5 bases and the J gene lost 4 bases, with 15 bases spanning the gap. CDR1 and CDR2 (germline): MDHEN, SYDVKM. The CDR3 has 14 residues. The CDR3 region has the DNA TGTGCCAGCAGTCCGAACTTGGGGCGGTACGAGCAGTACTCC. It codes for CASSPNLGRYEQYS.

This clonotype was observed many times. CDR3 sequence reads: CASSDPLIWEGNTIYF. The CDR3 nucleotides read TGTGCCAGCAGCGATCCCTTAATTTGGGAAGGAAACACCATATATTTT. This chain joins TRBV12-3 or TRBV12-4 and TRBJ1-3; D gene unclear. The length of the CDR3 is 16 residues. Deletions cut 6 bases from V and 4 bases from J, with 19 bases between.

Ten or more counts support this clonotype. The chain has TRBV20-1 and TRBJ2-7; D unresolved. CDR3 length: 13 amino acids. From germline, CDR1 is DFQATT and CDR2 SNEGSKA (reference sequence). V dropped 3 bases and J dropped 0 bases, with 9 bases sitting between them. The CDR3 reads CSASGIRSYEQYF. The DNA for the CDR3 is TGCAGTGCTAGTGGCATCCGCTCCTACGAGCAGTACTTC.

This clonotype has only a few counts. Since the CDR3 does not end with the conserved phenylalanine or tryptophan, this likely comes from a read error. It is unclear where the CDR3 begins or ends on the DNA, so no DNA is shown, and the CDR3 is as TCRdb lists it. V and J are TRBV11-3 and TRBJ2-2; the D call TRBD1 from the table was never checked on the DNA. From germline, CDR1 is SGHNT and CDR2 YENEEA. Ends included, the CDR3 has 15 residues. The CDR3 loop reads CASSPRQGGPGELLL.